This TCR beta chain was recorded in a study of T cell repertoires in cytomegalovirus infection. TCRdb re-analysed the reads in MiXCR, keeping a single row per CDR3 protein. This sample yields under 350,000 distinct CDR3 sequences, of which around 10% are seen a single time; around 2.4% belongs to the top ten. The table lists this clonotype with many counts. Trimming took off 1 base at V and 0 bases at J, with 4 bases between the two ends. CDR1 DFQATT and CDR2 SNEGSKA come from the germline V gene (reference sequence). The CDR3 spans 13 residues. The V gene is TRBV20-1, the J gene TRBJ2-4; no reliable D call. The receptor's source is a human donor in good health (CMV status not recorded). Some clones in this sample may be carry-over from other donors' samples. Sequencing used PBMCs. CDR3 region: CSARATAKNIQYF. The CDR3 DNA follows: TGCAGTGCTAGAGCAACAGCCAAAAACATTCAGTACTTC.